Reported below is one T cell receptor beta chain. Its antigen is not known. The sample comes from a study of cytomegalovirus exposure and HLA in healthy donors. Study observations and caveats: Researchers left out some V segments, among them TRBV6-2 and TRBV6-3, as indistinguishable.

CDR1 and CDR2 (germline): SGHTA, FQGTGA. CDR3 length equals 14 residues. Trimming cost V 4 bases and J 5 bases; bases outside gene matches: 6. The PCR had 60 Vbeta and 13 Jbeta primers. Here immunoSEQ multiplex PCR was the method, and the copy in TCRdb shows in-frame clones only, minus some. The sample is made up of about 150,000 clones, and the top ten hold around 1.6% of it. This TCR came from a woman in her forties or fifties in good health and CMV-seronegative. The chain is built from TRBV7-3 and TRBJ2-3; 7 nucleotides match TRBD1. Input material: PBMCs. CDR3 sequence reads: CASSSDRRGDTQYF. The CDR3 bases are TGTGCCAGCAGCTCGGACAGGAGAGGAGATACGCAGTATTTT.